What follows is one TCR beta chain and its context. It was with a sample-barcoded 5' primer and a J-beta primer mix that a second PCR of roughly 7 to 12 cycles was run. Via MiXCR, TCRdb re-called the 5' RACE reads, giving one row per CDR3 protein. The data show approximately 1.5 million distinct CDR3 sequences, 30% to 40% seen once. This record comes from a study of blood T cells in healthy people across ages. Trimming cost V 1 base and J 3 bases, with 13 bases left between them. CDR3 length: 16 residues. In germline, CDR1 is SGHVS, CDR2 FQNEAQ. The origin of this receptor is a woman aged 30 to 39 in good health. V and J are TRBV7-8 and TRBJ1-5, with D possibly being TRBD1 (6 bases). The sequenced material came from blood. The CDR3 protein is CASSLGGGRNNQPQHF. The CDR3 nucleotides read TGTGCCAGCAGCTTAGGTGGGGGCCGGAACAATCAGCCCCAGCATTTT.